The entry that follows covers one TCR beta chain sequence. The target antigen is unknown. In TCRdb, the RACE reads were re-called with MiXCR into one record per CDR3 protein. This sample has a few hundred thousand distinct CDR3 sequences; 6% to 7% occur once, and the top ten carry about 5%. The data were obtained in a study of human T cells and chemical hapten exposure. Broader study findings: Expanded TCRs clustered into significantly more large CDR3 similarity groups than controls, the analysis revealed.

The CDR3 is 14 residues long. CDR1 is MGHDK and CDR2 is SYGVNS in the germline V gene. Trimming pared 8 bases from V and 2 bases from J, leaving 15 bases between. As for time point: patch test 2, 6 weeks after DPC sensitization. Treatment indicated: therapeutic diphenylcyclopropenone sensitization with weekly scalp DPC. The V gene is TRBV25-1, the J gene TRBJ2-5; D perhaps matches TRBD1 (6 bases). This TCR was sampled from a woman under 30 with alopecia areata. Some clones in this sample may be carry-over from other donors' samples. Sequences were derived from whole blood, sampled in connection with sensitization to the hapten diphenylcyclopropenone (DPC). The CDR3 spells CASSFQDRQETQYF. For the CDR3, the DNA is TGTGCCAGCTCATTCCAGGACAGACAAGAGACCCAGTACTTC.